The next 23 T cell receptor beta chains were all read from a single sample in a study of cytomegalovirus exposure and HLA in healthy donors. The data were produced by immunoSEQ multiplex PCR, yet TCRdb's version contains in-frame clones alone and is incomplete. The table lists fewer than 200,000 clones, around 92% of them singletons, with 10% in the top ten. Sequencing was carried out using PBMCs. Receptors were obtained from a young woman in good health and CMV-seropositive.

This sequence joins TRBV7-8 and TRBJ1-3; no clear D. V was pared by 6 bases and J by 3 bases, with 12 bases between. This CDR3 comprises 14 residues. From germline, CDR1 is SGHVS and CDR2 FQNEAQ. As DNA, the CDR3 is TGTGCCAGCAGTCATATGTACATTGGAAACACCATATATTTT. It encodes CASSHMYIGNTIYF.

This clone was detected once. The rearrangement links TRBV7-3 to TRBJ1-1; no clear D gene. The CDR3 spans 14 residues. Trimming cost V 5 bases and J 0 bases, with 10 bases left between them. Germline loops: CDR1 SGHTA, CDR2 FQGTGA. CDR3 region: CASSPGMMNTEAFF. CDR3 bases: TGTGCCAGCAGCCCCGGGATGATGAACACTGAAGCTTTCTTT. The whole variable domain, filled in from reference TRBV7-3 and TRBJ1-1, reads GAGVSQTPSNKVTEKGKYVELRCDPISGHTALYWYRQSLGQGPEFLIYFQGTGAADDSGLPNDRFFAVRPEGSVSTLKIQRTERGDSAVYLCASSPGMMNTEAFFGQGTRLTVV.

The gene calls are TRBV28 and TRBJ2-5; 8 positions match TRBD1. CDR1 and CDR2 (germline): MDHEN, SYDVKM. This CDR3 region has 15 residues. V was clipped by 6 bases and J by 7 bases; unmatched bases: 13. The CDR3 DNA reads TGTGCCAGCAGAAAGTCAGGGGGCGAGACCGGGACCCAGTACTTC. It translates to CASRKSGGETGTQYF.

The V and J genes are TRBV4-3 and TRBJ2-5, with D unclear. V was shortened by 3 bases and J by 5 bases, with 13 bases between the two germline ends. Germline CDR1 is LGHNA and CDR2 is YSLEER. The CDR3 runs 14 residues. The CDR3 here is CASSHVTYKETQYF. The CDR3 DNA is TGCGCCAGCAGCCATGTTACATACAAGGAGACCCAGTACTTC.

J is TRBJ2-2 and V is TRBV7-2; D is unclear. The CDR3 runs to 12 residues. CDR1 is SGHTA, CDR2 FQGNSA, per germline. V lost 1 base to trimming and J lost 7 bases, with 4 bases between them. CDR3 sequence: CASSLDIGELFF. Here the CDR3 DNA reads TGTGCCAGCAGCTTAGATATCGGGGAGCTGTTTTTT.

The V and J genes are TRBV4-1 and TRBJ2-1; D is unclear. This CDR3 spans 13 amino acids. CDR1 and CDR2 (germline): MGHRA, YSYEKL. V lost 1 base, J lost 4 bases, and 5 bases lay in between. CDR3: CASSQASYNEQFF. For the CDR3, the DNA is TGCGCCAGCAGCCAAGCGTCGTACAATGAGCAGTTCTTC.

The table lists this clone with a count of one. V and J are TRBV5-1 and TRBJ2-7, with 8 nucleotides matching TRBD1. Trimming cost V 4 bases and J 5 bases; bases outside gene matches: 2. The CDR3 extends over 12 amino acids. In germline, CDR1 is SGHRS, CDR2 YFSETQ. The CDR3 DNA reads TGCGCCAGCAGCGGACAGGGCGACGAGCAGTACTTC. This codes for CASSGQGDEQYF.

Written as DNA, the CDR3 is TGTGCCAGTAGTATGGGGGGAGACTATGGCTACACCTTC. Residues: CASSMGGDYGYTF. The chain combines TRBV19 with TRBJ1-2, with D perhaps matching TRBD1 (5 bases). The V gene lost 3 bases and the J gene lost 3 bases, with 8 bases spanning the gap. CDR1 and CDR2 (germline): LNHDA, SQIVND (reference sequence). The CDR3 runs 13 residues.

This chain links TRBV7-6 with TRBJ2-7, with 10 bases matching TRBD2. Germline CDR1 reads SGHVS; CDR2 reads FNYEAQ. CDR3 size: 16 residues. V was clipped by 1 base and J by 3 bases; unmatched bases: 6. The CDR3 loop reads CASSLGSSGSIYEQYF. DNA of the CDR3: TGTGCCAGCAGCTTAGGCTCTAGCGGGAGCATCTACGAGCAGTACTTC.

This chain uses TRBV28 with TRBJ1-5, with D perhaps TRBD1 (5 bases). Germline V lookup: CDR1 MDHEN, CDR2 SYDVKM. This CDR3 has 15 residues. The V gene lost 1 base and the J gene lost 5 bases, with 12 bases spanning the gap. The CDR3 here is CASSLSQQGYQPQHF. CDR3 DNA sequence: TGTGCCAGCAGTTTATCCCAGCAGGGATATCAGCCCCAGCATTTT.

The chain uses TRBV9 and TRBJ2-1; D ambiguous. The CDR3 is made up of 14 amino acids. Trimming pared 3 bases from V and 0 bases from J, leaving 7 bases between. Per germline, CDR1 SGDLS and CDR2 YYNGEE. This CDR3 is CASSGPSSYNEQFF. The DNA of the CDR3 is TGTGCCAGCAGCGGCCCCAGCTCCTACAATGAGCAGTTCTTC.

This CDR3 is CSAEREGYGDTQYF. CDR3 coding DNA: TGCAGCGCGGAGCGGGAGGGGTATGGAGATACGCAGTATTTT. The gene calls are TRBV29-1 and TRBJ2-3; 10 positions agree with TRBD2. CDR1 and CDR2 (germline): SQVTM, ANQGSEA. The CDR3 is 14 amino acids. Trimming cost V 7 bases and J 5 bases; bases outside gene matches: 9.

This chain links TRBV7-3 with TRBJ2-5; 7 bases agree with TRBD2. CDR1 is SGHTA, CDR2 FQGTGA, per germline. J lost 6 bases, V lost 5 bases, and 3 bases had no gene match. This CDR3 has 12 amino acids. CDR3 DNA: TGTGCCAGCAGCGGCGGGAGAAAGACCCAGTACTTC. Protein: CASSGGRKTQYF.

This chain uses TRBV2 with TRBJ2-7; tentative D call: TRBD2 (6 bases). Between the trimmed V and J ends, which lost 0 bases and 0 bases, there was a span of 15 bases. CDR1 and CDR2 (germline): SNHLY, FYNNEI. CDR3 length equals 17 residues. CDR3 region: CASSEAKSRDFSYEQYF. The DNA of the CDR3 is TGTGCCAGCAGTGAAGCGAAGAGTCGGGACTTCTCCTACGAGCAGTACTTC. Full variable domain (missing parts from reference TRBV2 and TRBJ2-7): EPEVTQTPSHQVTQMGQEVILRCVPISNHLYFYWYRQILGQKVEFLVSFYNNEISEKSEIFDDQFSVERPDGSNFTLKIRSTKLEDSAMYFCASSEAKSRDFSYEQYFGPGTRLTVT.

The V gene is TRBV5-1, the J gene TRBJ1-1; 8 nucleotides line up with TRBD1. J was trimmed by 0 bases and V by 1 base; bases with no gene match: 8. There are 17 residues in the CDR3. In germline, CDR1 is SGHRS, CDR2 YFSETQ. The chain's CDR3 is CASSLSSQGALNTEAFF. In DNA, the CDR3 is TGCGCCAGCAGCTTGAGCTCGCAGGGGGCGTTGAACACTGAAGCTTTCTTT. Drawing the rest from reference TRBV5-1 and TRBJ1-1, the complete variable domain is KAGVTQTPRYLIKTRGQQVTLSCSPISGHRSVSWYQQTPGQGLQFLFEYFSETQRNKGNFPGRFSGRQFSNSRSEMNVSTLELGDSALYLCASSLSSQGALNTEAFFGQGTRLTVV.

This sequence joins TRBV2 and TRBJ1-3; D remains unclear. Germline values: CDR1 SNHLY, CDR2 FYNNEI. With 6 bases removed from V and 0 bases from J, the gap between germline ends came to 9 bases. This CDR3 region has 14 residues. The CDR3 DNA sequence: TGTGCCAGCAGCCTCCTTAGCTCTGGAAACACCATATATTTT. This translates into CASSLLSSGNTIYF.

The chain combines TRBV19 with TRBJ1-4; 8 bases are a match to TRBD1. The trim removed 6 bases at V and 6 bases at J, leaving 6 bases unmatched. Germline-derived CDR1 and CDR2 are LNHDA and SQIVND (reference sequence). The CDR3 consists of 14 residues. The CDR3 nucleotides are TGTGCCAGTAGGGGGGACAGGCTTTATGAAAAACTGTTTTTT. The encoded protein is CASRGDRLYEKLFF.

This chain uses TRBV9 with TRBJ2-5, with 8 bases identical to TRBD1. Per the germline V gene, CDR1 is SGDLS and CDR2 is YYNGEE. Trimming cost V 2 bases and J 5 bases; bases outside gene matches: 8. The CDR3 loop spans 15 amino acids. CDR3: CASSVDPTGVETQYF. CDR3 nucleotides: TGTGCCAGCAGCGTTGACCCGACAGGGGTTGAGACCCAGTACTTC.

This chain links TRBV7-3 with TRBJ2-1, with 10 bases that match TRBD1. Losses at the gene ends were 5 bases for V and 8 bases for J; bases not matched to a gene: 9. The CDR3 covers 15 residues. Germline V CDR1 and CDR2: SGHTA, FQGTGA. The CDR3 nucleotides read TGTGCCAGCAGCCCCGGGACAGGGGTTGGGTATGAGCAGTTCTTC. Encoded protein: CASSPGTGVGYEQFF.

The V gene is TRBV11-2, the J gene TRBJ2-5, with D tentatively TRBD1 (6 bases). The V gene's germline CDR1 is SGHAT and CDR2 FQNNGV. The CDR3 runs to 14 residues. Trimming pared 10 bases from V and 2 bases from J, leaving 17 bases between. CDR3 DNA: TGTGCCACCCGATATCGGACAGCTCAAGAGACCCAGTACTTC. It translates to CATRYRTAQETQYF.

The chain combines TRBV6-1 with TRBJ1-1, with D possibly being TRBD1 (5 bases). This CDR3 has 13 amino acids. CDR1 and CDR2 (germline): MNHNS, SASEGT. V dropped 10 bases and J dropped 8 bases, with 20 bases sitting between them. CDR3 protein: CATRQGGLLEAFF. The CDR3 DNA reads TGTGCCACCAGGCAGGGAGGGCTCTTAGAAGCTTTCTTT.

This clone was observed a few times. The chain uses TRBV23-1 and TRBJ2-5; D perhaps matches TRBD1 (6 bases). TRBV23-1 is noted as an ORF with a role that remains uncertain. The CDR3 has 16 amino acids. Trimming removed 2 bases at V and 1 base at J, with 14 bases between. Here the CDR3 DNA reads TGCGCCAGCAGTCAACCTAGGAAACAGGGCCAAGAGACCCAGTACTTC. Translating it yields CASSQPRKQGQETQYF.

V usage is TRBV6-6 and J usage is TRBJ2-7, with a possible D match to TRBD2 (5 bases). V was shortened by 2 bases and J by 3 bases, with 11 bases between the two germline ends. CDR1 and CDR2 from the germline V gene are MNHNY and SVGAGI (reference sequence). This CDR3 contains 14 residues. CDR3 residues: CASSYAVRDYEQYF. The CDR3 DNA sequence: TGTGCCAGCAGTTACGCCGTTCGGGACTACGAGCAGTACTTC.